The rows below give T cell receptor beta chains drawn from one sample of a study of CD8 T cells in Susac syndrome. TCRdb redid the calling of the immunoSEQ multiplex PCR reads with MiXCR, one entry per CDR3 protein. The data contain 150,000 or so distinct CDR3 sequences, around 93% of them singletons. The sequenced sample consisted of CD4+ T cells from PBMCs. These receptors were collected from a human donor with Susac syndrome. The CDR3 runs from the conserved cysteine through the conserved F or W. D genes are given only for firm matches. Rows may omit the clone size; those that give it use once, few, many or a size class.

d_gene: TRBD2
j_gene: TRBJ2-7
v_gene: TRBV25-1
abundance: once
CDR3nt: TGTGCCAGCAGTGAATCAGGTAGCGGGAGGGACGAGCAGTACTTC
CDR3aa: CASSESGSGRDEQYF

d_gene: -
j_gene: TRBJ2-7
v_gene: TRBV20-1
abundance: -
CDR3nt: TGCAGTGCTAGAGAACAGAAGTCCCACGAGCAGTACTTC
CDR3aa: CSAREQKSHEQYF

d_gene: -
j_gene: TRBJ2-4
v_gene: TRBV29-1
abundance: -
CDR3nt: TGCAGCGCTGTACTTATTGGGGGCTCGGTAGCCAAAAACATTCAGTACTTC
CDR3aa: CSAVLIGGSVAKNIQYF

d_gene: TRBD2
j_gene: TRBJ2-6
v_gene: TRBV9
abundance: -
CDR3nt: TGTGCCAGCAGCGTAGCGGGGGGACCCTCTGGGGCCAACGTCCTGACTTTC
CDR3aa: CASSVAGGPSGANVLTF

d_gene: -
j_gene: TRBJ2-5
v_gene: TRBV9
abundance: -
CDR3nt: TGTGCCAGCAGCGTAGACACGGGGAGAGAGACCCAGTACTTC
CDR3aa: CASSVDTGRETQYF

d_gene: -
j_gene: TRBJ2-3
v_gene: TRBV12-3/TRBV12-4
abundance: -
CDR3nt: TGTGCCAGCAGTTCACACAGACGGAGCGATACGCAGTATTTT
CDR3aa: CASSSHRRSDTQYF

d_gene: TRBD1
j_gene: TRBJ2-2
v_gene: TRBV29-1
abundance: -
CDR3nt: TGCAGCGTTAAAGGGGGCGGCACCGGGGAGCTGTTTTTT
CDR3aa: CSVKGGGTGELFF

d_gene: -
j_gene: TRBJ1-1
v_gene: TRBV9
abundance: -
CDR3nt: TGTGCCAGCAGCGCGCGTCCGGCCACTGAAGCTTTCTTT
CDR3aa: CASSARPATEAFF

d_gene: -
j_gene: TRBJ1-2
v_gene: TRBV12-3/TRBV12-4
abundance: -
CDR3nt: TGTGCCAGCAGTTTAGGTTCGCTGGATTACACCTTC
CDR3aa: CASSLGSLDYTF

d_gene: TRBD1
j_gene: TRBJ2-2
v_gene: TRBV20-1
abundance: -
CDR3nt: TGCAGTGCTTCTACAGGGGGCTCAGTGGAGCTGTTTTTT
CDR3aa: CSASTGGSVELFF

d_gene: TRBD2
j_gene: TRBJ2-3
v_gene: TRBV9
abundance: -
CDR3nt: TGTGCCAGCAGCGACCCCAAAGGTAGCGGGACCGCAGACACAGATACGCAGTATTTT
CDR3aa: CASSDPKGSGTADTDTQYF

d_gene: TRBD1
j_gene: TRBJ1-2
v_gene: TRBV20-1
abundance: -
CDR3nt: TGCAGTGCTAAAGATGGGACAGGGGATGTAGTGGGCTACACCTTC
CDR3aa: CSAKDGTGDVVGYTF

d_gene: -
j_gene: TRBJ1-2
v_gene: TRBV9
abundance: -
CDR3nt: TGTGCCAGCAGCGTAGCTTTGACAGGCCCTGGCTACACCTTC
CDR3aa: CASSVALTGPGYTF

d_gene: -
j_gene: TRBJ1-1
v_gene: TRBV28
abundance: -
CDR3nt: TGTGCCAGCAGCTCACAGGGATTGAACACTGAAGCTTTCTTT
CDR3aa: CASSSQGLNTEAFF

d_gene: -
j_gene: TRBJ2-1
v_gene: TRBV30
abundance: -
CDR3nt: TGTGCACGAGTGGCGTACCCCTACAATGAGCAGTTCTTC
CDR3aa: CARVAYPYNEQFF

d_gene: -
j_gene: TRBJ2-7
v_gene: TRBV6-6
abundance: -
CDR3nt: TGTGCCAGCAGTACGTTAGGCTACGAGCAGTACTTC
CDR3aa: CASSTLGYEQYF

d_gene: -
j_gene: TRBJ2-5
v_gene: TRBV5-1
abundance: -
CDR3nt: TGCGCCAGCAGCTTGGAGGAGCCGGAGACCCAGTACTTC
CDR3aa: CASSLEEPETQYF

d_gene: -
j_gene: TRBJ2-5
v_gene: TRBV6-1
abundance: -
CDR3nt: TGTGCCAGCAGTGAAGCAAAATGGGCCAGCCAAGAGACCCAGTACTTC
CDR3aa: CASSEAKWASQETQYF

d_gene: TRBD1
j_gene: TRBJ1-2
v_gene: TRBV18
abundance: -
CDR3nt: TGTGCCAGCTCACCGTCCGGGACAGGGGTCTATGGCTACACCTTC
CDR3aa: CASSPSGTGVYGYTF

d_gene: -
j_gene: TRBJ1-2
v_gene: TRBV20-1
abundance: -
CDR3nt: TGCAGTGCTATTGGGGGTCGCTATGGCTACACCTTC
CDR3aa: CSAIGGRYGYTF

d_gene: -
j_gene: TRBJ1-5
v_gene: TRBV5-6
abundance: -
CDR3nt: TGTGCCAGCAGCCTGGGGTATAGCAATCAGCCCCAGCATTTT
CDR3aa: CASSLGYSNQPQHF

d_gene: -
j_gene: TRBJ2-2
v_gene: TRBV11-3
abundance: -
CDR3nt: TGTGCCAGCAGCCGGACTCACGGGACTTCTATCACCGGGGAGCTGTTTTTT
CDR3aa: CASSRTHGTSITGELFF

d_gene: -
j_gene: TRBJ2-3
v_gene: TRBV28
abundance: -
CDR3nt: TGTGCCAGCAGTCGAGGGGAAGGGACCACAGATACGCAGTATTTT
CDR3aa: CASSRGEGTTDTQYF

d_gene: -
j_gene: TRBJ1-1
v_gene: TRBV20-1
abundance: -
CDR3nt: TGCAGTGCTAGCTCAGGGAACACTGAAGCTTTCTTT
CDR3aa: CSASSGNTEAFF

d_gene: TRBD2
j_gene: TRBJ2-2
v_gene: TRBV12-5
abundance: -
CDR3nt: TGTGCTAGTGGTATCCCGATTAGCGGGAAAGGGGAGCTGTTTTTT
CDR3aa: CASGIPISGKGELFF

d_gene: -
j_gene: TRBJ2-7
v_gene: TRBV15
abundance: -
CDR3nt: TGTGCCACCAGCAGAGGGACAGATGCCTACGAGCAGTACTTC
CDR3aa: CATSRGTDAYEQYF

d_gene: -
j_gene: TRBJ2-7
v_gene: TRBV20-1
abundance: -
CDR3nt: TGCAGTGCCACAAAGGACCCCGGATACGAGCAGTACTTC
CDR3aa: CSATKDPGYEQYF

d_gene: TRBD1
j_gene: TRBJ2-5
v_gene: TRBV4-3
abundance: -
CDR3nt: TGCGCCAGCAGCCAAGAGGTGGACAGGGCCCATGGGACCCAGTACTTC
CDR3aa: CASSQEVDRAHGTQYF

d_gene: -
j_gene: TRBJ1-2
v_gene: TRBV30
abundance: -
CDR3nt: TGTGCCTGGAACAGGGATGCCGGCTACACCTTC
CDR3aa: CAWNRDAGYTF

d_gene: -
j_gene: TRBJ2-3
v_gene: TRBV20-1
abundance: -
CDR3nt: TGCAGTGCTAGAGGTGCTGCGCAGTATTTT
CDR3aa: CSARGAAQYF

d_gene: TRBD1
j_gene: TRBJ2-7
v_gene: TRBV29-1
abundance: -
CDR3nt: TGCAGCGTAGCTGGGACAGCACGATACTACGAGCAGTACTTC
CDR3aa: CSVAGTARYYEQYF

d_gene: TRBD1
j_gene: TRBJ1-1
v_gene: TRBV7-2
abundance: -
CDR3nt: TGTGCCAGCAGCTTAAGTACAGGGGTAACTGAAGCTTTCTTT
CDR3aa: CASSLSTGVTEAFF

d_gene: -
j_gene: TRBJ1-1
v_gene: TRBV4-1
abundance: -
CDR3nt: TGCGCCAGCAGCCAGTGGGGCCGACAGAAGAACACTGAAGCTTTCTTT
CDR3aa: CASSQWGRQKNTEAFF

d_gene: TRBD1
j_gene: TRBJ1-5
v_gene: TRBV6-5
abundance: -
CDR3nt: TGTGCCAGCAGTTACTCGAGCGGGACAGGGGTCGGGAAGCCCCAGCATTTT
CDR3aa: CASSYSSGTGVGKPQHF

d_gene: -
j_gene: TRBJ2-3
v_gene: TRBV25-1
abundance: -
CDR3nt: TGTGCCAGCAGTGACCAAGGAGATACGCAGTATTTT
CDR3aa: CASSDQGDTQYF